Following are 9 T cell receptor beta chains from one sample sequenced in a study of T cell responses to AZD1222 COVID-19 vaccine. The method was immunoSEQ multiplex PCR; TCRdb's version includes in-frame clones alone and lacks a portion of them. This sample yields fewer than 150,000 clones, of which under 90% are seen a single time; roughly 1.7% belongs to the top ten. The sequencing used peripheral blood, collected 28 days after the second AZD1222 dose. All receptors derive from an adult who received the AZD1222 COVID-19 vaccine.

The chain has TRBV5-6 and TRBJ2-5; D is unresolved. V was trimmed by 4 bases and J by 5 bases, leaving 21 bases between them. The CDR3 extends over 16 amino acids. The V gene's germline CDR1 is SGHDT and CDR2 YYEEEE. The DNA for the CDR3 is TGTGCCAGCAGCACAGAGCACGTCCCCCCCGGGGAGACCCAGTACTTC. Protein sequence: CASSTEHVPPGETQYF.

The gene calls are TRBV7-8 and TRBJ1-1; D is unresolved. This CDR3 is 13 amino acids long. Germline V CDR1 and CDR2: SGHVS, FQNEAQ. V was trimmed by 3 bases and J by 1 base, leaving 6 bases between them. The CDR3 reads CASSFTENTEAFF. The CDR3 DNA sequence: TGTGCCAGCAGCTTTACAGAGAACACTGAAGCTTTCTTT.

J is TRBJ2-1 and V is TRBV9, with D tentatively TRBD1 (6 bases). The CDR3 totals 16 residues. Germline lookup yields CDR1 SGDLS and CDR2 YYNGEE. Trimming shortened V by 0 bases and J by 6 bases, and 16 bases separated the two germline ends. The CDR3 DNA sequence: TGTGCCAGCAGCGTAGGGGGGACATTACCCTCCAATGAGCAGTTCTTC. Translating gives CASSVGGTLPSNEQFF.

The chain couples TRBV5-4 to TRBJ1-1; 8 nucleotides line up with TRBD1. From germline, CDR1 is SGHNT and CDR2 YYREEE (reference sequence). The CDR3 is made up of 15 amino acids. Trimming removed 4 bases from V and 2 bases from J; junction bases left unmatched: 7. This CDR3 is CASSKAQGVNTEAFF. The CDR3 DNA reads as TGTGCCAGCAGCAAAGCACAGGGGGTCAACACTGAAGCTTTCTTT.

This chain links TRBV7-2 with TRBJ2-1; TRBD2 matches 13 bases. Per germline, CDR1 SGHTA and CDR2 FQGNSA. V dropped 4 bases and J dropped 8; count of bases not matched to a gene: 8. The CDR3 is 16 residues long. This CDR3 reads CASSYRLAGGPHEQFF. The CDR3 coding sequence is TGTGCCAGCAGCTACCGACTAGCGGGGGGCCCGCATGAGCAGTTCTTC.

V gene TRBV4-1 combines with J gene TRBJ2-7, with TRBD2 matching over 7 bases. The V segment lost 0 bases and the J segment 2 bases; nucleotides outside the gene matches: 7. There are 16 residues in the CDR3. Germline CDR1 and CDR2: MGHRA and YSYEKL. CDR3 sequence reads: CASSQDPSGGAYEQYF. In DNA form, the CDR3 reads TGCGCCAGCAGCCAAGATCCTAGTGGGGGGGCCTACGAGCAGTACTTC.

The chain is built from TRBV19 and TRBJ2-3, with 7 bases lining up with TRBD1. The J segment lost 0 bases and the V segment lost 9 bases, leaving 18 bases of the junction unmatched. The CDR3 is 18 residues long. Germline V lookup: CDR1 LNHDA, CDR2 SQIVND (reference sequence). The CDR3 reads CARNETTQGPWSTDTQYF. The CDR3 coding sequence is TGTGCCAGGAATGAAACAACACAGGGGCCCTGGAGCACAGATACGCAGTATTTT.

The chain recombines TRBV28 with TRBJ2-1; D is perhaps TRBD1 (6 bases). This CDR3 is built from 15 residues. V dropped 1 base and J dropped 4 bases, with 11 bases sitting between them. Germline V gives CDR1 MDHEN, CDR2 SYDVKM. The CDR3 nucleotides are TGTGCCAGCAGTTTATTTCGGCAGGGGTACAATGAGCAGTTCTTC. Translating gives CASSLFRQGYNEQFF.

This rearrangement joins TRBV6-1 to TRBJ2-5; 7 positions agree with TRBD1. The germline gives CDR1 MNHNS, CDR2 SASEGT. The CDR3 sequence is 15 residues long. V shed 1 base, J shed 9 bases, and the junction held 11 bases outside the gene matches. The CDR3 loop is CASSEGQGVITPQYF. The CDR3 DNA reads TGTGCCAGCAGTGAAGGACAGGGAGTCATTACGCCCCAGTACTTC.